This T cell receptor beta chain was recovered during a study of blood T cell repertoires in COVID-19. Whole-study context: Samples taken during acute and convalescent COVID-19 were collected in the United States, Italy and Spain. T cells, B-cell-depleted T cells, or PBMCs supplied cDNA or gDNA.

Trimming took 1 base from V and 0 from J, leaving 12 bases between them. CDR1 and CDR2 from the germline V gene are SQVTM and ANQGSEA. This CDR3 region has 15 residues. Study processing details: Reference gene primers were amplified, and this amplification served to estimate nucleated cell counts. Some clones are missing from TCRdb's copy, which holds only in-frame ones; the method was immunoSEQ multiplex PCR. For V, J and clone size, that table is used; D and trimming come from the DNA. The repertoire holds 150,000 to 200,000 clones, with approximately 80% as singletons. The clonotype was recovered from a woman over 75 with active or convalescent COVID-19. What was sequenced was peripheral blood. V usage is TRBV29-1 and J usage is TRBJ1-1, with D unclear. CDR3 sequence (DNA): TGCAGCGTTGAAGTAAGGGCCGGGGTGAACACTGAAGCTTTCTTT. This gives the protein CSVEVRAGVNTEAFF.